This is a list of T cell receptor beta chains from one sample in a study of post-analysis software for immune sequencing data. A single record per CDR3 protein comes from TCRdb applying MiXCR to the PCR reads. The repertoire holds around 700,000 distinct CDR3 sequences, with roughly three fifths as singletons. The sequenced sample was blood. All receptors derive from a girl aged 2-10 years with multiple sclerosis. Each CDR3 is given with its conserved first and last residue. The order of the fields is clone size, V gene, CDR3 protein. Rows may omit the clone size; those that give it use once, few, many or a size class.

clone size: many; V gene: TRBV5-1; CDR3 protein: CASSLGGSGANVLTF
clone size: -; V gene: TRBV7-9; CDR3 protein: CASSTTDRANSPLHF
clone size: -; V gene: TRBV20-1; CDR3 protein: CSALHTDREYEQYF
clone size: -; V gene: TRBV5-8; CDR3 protein: CASSLGRVSGSPLHF
clone size: -; V gene: TRBV20-1; CDR3 protein: CSPGLAGLRDTQYF
clone size: -; V gene: TRBV29-1; CDR3 protein: CSVAGWEGPYEQYF
clone size: -; V gene: TRBV12-3/TRBV12-4; CDR3 protein: CASSLDQPNEQFF
clone size: -; V gene: TRBV20-1; CDR3 protein: CSARAPTGVQETQYF
clone size: -; V gene: TRBV2; CDR3 protein: CASDEGMNTEAFF
clone size: -; V gene: TRBV20-1; CDR3 protein: CSVADRSNTEAFF
clone size: few; V gene: TRBV5-1; CDR3 protein: CASSSGTSGHYNEQFF
clone size: few; V gene: TRBV7-2; CDR3 protein: CASSLRRSTETQYF
clone size: -; V gene: TRBV4-1; CDR3 protein: CASSQDIWDTQYF
clone size: -; V gene: TRBV2; CDR3 protein: CASSRGVPPTSYGYTF
clone size: few; V gene: TRBV4-1; CDR3 protein: CASSQDPGLSYEQYF
clone size: -; V gene: TRBV20-1; CDR3 protein: CSALRVSSISYEQYF
clone size: -; V gene: TRBV12-3/TRBV12-4; CDR3 protein: CASSSGLGRVNEQFF